The rows below give T cell receptor beta chains drawn from one sample of a study of cytomegalovirus exposure and HLA in healthy donors. Using immunoSEQ multiplex PCR, the repertoire was profiled, and TCRdb retains in-frame clones only, with some absent. The sample lists roughly 100,000 clones, about a tenth occurring once. The sequencing sample was made of PBMCs. The receptor set was obtained from a man aged 35 to 55 in good health and CMV-seropositive. CDR3s include the opening cysteine and the closing phenylalanine or tryptophan. The D gene is left open where the match is weak. Expanded clones get a size class; other rows say once, few or many, or leave the size out.

d_gene: TRBD1
v_gene: TRBV28
j_gene: TRBJ1-5
abundance: NA
CDR3nt: TGTGCCAGCAGATCTACAGGGGTCGGCAATCAGCCCCAGCATTTT
CDR3aa: CASRSTGVGNQPQHF

d_gene: NA
v_gene: TRBV9
j_gene: TRBJ2-7
abundance: few
CDR3nt: TGTGCCTCCTCCTTACGCGGTGCGGGCTTGGACGAGCAGTACTTC
CDR3aa: CASSLRGAGLDEQYF

d_gene: NA
v_gene: TRBV19
j_gene: TRBJ1-1
abundance: NA
CDR3nt: TGTGCCAGTAGTTGGAGGGTGAACACTGAAGCTTTCTTT
CDR3aa: CASSWRVNTEAFF

d_gene: TRBD1
v_gene: TRBV27
j_gene: TRBJ2-2
abundance: few
CDR3nt: TGTGCCAGCAGACCCCGGGACAGGGGTATAACCGGGGAGCTGTTTTTT
CDR3aa: CASRPRDRGITGELFF

d_gene: NA
v_gene: TRBV6-1
j_gene: TRBJ2-3
abundance: NA
CDR3nt: TGTGCCAGCAGTGCCTCGGGGATGGGAAATACGCAGTATTTT
CDR3aa: CASSASGMGNTQYF

d_gene: TRBD2
v_gene: TRBV29-1
j_gene: TRBJ2-5
abundance: few
CDR3nt: TGCAGCGTTAGAGGGGCTAGCGGGATATTGGCAGAGACCCAGTACTTC
CDR3aa: CSVRGASGILAETQYF

d_gene: TRBD2
v_gene: TRBV4-2
j_gene: TRBJ2-7
abundance: few
CDR3nt: TGTGCCAGCAGCCAAGATCAGGAGCTAGCGGGACGCGAGCAGTACTTC
CDR3aa: CASSQDQELAGREQYF

d_gene: TRBD1
v_gene: TRBV5-5
j_gene: TRBJ1-1
abundance: few
CDR3nt: TGTGCCAGCAGTTCGGGACAGGTCCCTGAAGCTTTCTTT
CDR3aa: CASSSGQVPEAFF

d_gene: NA
v_gene: TRBV19
j_gene: TRBJ1-3
abundance: NA
CDR3nt: TGTGCCAGTAGTAATAATGCTGGAAACACCATATATTTT
CDR3aa: CASSNNAGNTIYF

d_gene: TRBD1
v_gene: TRBV7-2
j_gene: TRBJ1-2
abundance: NA
CDR3nt: TGTGCCAGCAGCCCGACAGGGGGCCAACGTGGCTACACCTTC
CDR3aa: CASSPTGGQRGYTF

d_gene: TRBD1
v_gene: TRBV5-4
j_gene: TRBJ1-1
abundance: many
CDR3nt: TGTGCCAGCAGTTCTGACAGGGGAAATGAAGCTTTCTTT
CDR3aa: CASSSDRGNEAFF

d_gene: NA
v_gene: TRBV6-1
j_gene: TRBJ1-5
abundance: many
CDR3nt: TGTGCCAGCAGTGAATGGGCCAGTCATAGCAATCAGCCCCAGCATTTT
CDR3aa: CASSEWASHSNQPQHF

d_gene: NA
v_gene: TRBV6-5
j_gene: TRBJ1-2
abundance: few
CDR3nt: TGTGCCAGCAGGGACAGCATTTATGGCTACACCTTC
CDR3aa: CASRDSIYGYTF

d_gene: TRBD1
v_gene: TRBV29-1
j_gene: TRBJ2-7
abundance: few
CDR3nt: TGCAGCGTTGATTCCGGGACAGGGTCCTACGAGCAGTACTTC
CDR3aa: CSVDSGTGSYEQYF

d_gene: TRBD1
v_gene: TRBV29-1
j_gene: TRBJ2-4
abundance: NA
CDR3nt: TGCAGCGTTCCCGGGACAGGGGTGAACATTCAGTACTTC
CDR3aa: CSVPGTGVNIQYF

d_gene: TRBD2
v_gene: TRBV19
j_gene: TRBJ2-6
abundance: many
CDR3nt: TGTGCCAGTAGTATGGGGGTAGCGGGAGCTGGGGCCAACGTCCTGACTTTC
CDR3aa: CASSMGVAGAGANVLTF

d_gene: NA
v_gene: TRBV2
j_gene: TRBJ1-5
abundance: NA
CDR3nt: TGTGCCAGCAGGTTGAGGCAATTTCAGCCCCAGCATTTT
CDR3aa: CASRLRQFQPQHF

d_gene: TRBD1
v_gene: TRBV16
j_gene: TRBJ2-7
abundance: NA
CDR3nt: TGTGCCAGCAGAGGGGGACAGACCTACGAGCAGTACTTC
CDR3aa: CASRGGQTYEQYF

d_gene: TRBD2
v_gene: TRBV10-3
j_gene: TRBJ2-4
abundance: NA
CDR3nt: TGTGCCATCAGTGAAAGACTAGCGGGAGACCTGGCGGCCAAAAACATTCAGTACTTC
CDR3aa: CAISERLAGDLAAKNIQYF

d_gene: NA
v_gene: TRBV7-9
j_gene: TRBJ2-5
abundance: NA
CDR3nt: TGTGCCAGCAGCTTACAGGAGACCCAGTACTTC
CDR3aa: CASSLQETQYF

d_gene: NA
v_gene: TRBV12-5
j_gene: TRBJ1-2
abundance: NA
CDR3nt: TGTGCTAGTGGGGCTTTAGGGGTGCCCCTTTATGGCTACACCTTC
CDR3aa: CASGALGVPLYGYTF

d_gene: TRBD2
v_gene: TRBV5-4
j_gene: TRBJ2-2
abundance: NA
CDR3nt: TGTGCCAGCAGCTTGTTGGCGGGAGGCGACGGGGAGCTGTTTTTT
CDR3aa: CASSLLAGGDGELFF

d_gene: NA
v_gene: TRBV14
j_gene: TRBJ2-1
abundance: NA
CDR3nt: TGTGCCAGCAGCCAATGGTCGGGGTACAATGAGCAGTTCTTC
CDR3aa: CASSQWSGYNEQFF